This T cell receptor (beta chain) was identified during a study of Ad26.COV2.S vaccination and SARS-CoV-2 variants. Study-level results: The study found higher spike-specific TCR breadth in vaccine than placebo recipients. Vaccine and placebo recipients had comparable breadth of non-spike TCRs. Measures of TCR breadth and depth may have fallen short of total T cell responses. After vaccination, reports described spike-specific CD8+ and CD4+ T cell responses as showing substantial breadth.

Looked up from germline, CDR1 is SGHRS and CDR2 is YFSETQ. The CDR3 contains 16 residues. Trimming removed 4 bases from V and 2 bases from J; junction bases left unmatched: 8. Method: immunoSEQ multiplex PCR; TCRdb's copy keeps in-frame clones and lacks some. The sample has about 350,000 clones, around 92% seen once. As for this clone: The antigen is not known.

The chain recombines TRBV5-1 with TRBJ2-3; 9 bases match TRBD1. The sequence was obtained from a human donor who had recovered from COVID-19. Sequenced here: peripheral blood, sampled after recovery from COVID-19. The chain's CDR3 is CASSLGQGPSTDTQYF. The CDR3 nucleotides are TGCGCCAGCAGCCTTGGACAGGGGCCCTCCACAGATACGCAGTATTTT.